Following are 7 T cell receptor beta chains from one sample sequenced in a study of T cells in localized non-small cell lung cancer (dated by TCRdb to the early 2020s). The protocol used for the library was the immunoSEQ multiplex PCR assay. TCRdb carries this immuneACCESS record with in-frame sequences only. Its versions omit some clonotypes, under half of them owing to an unresolved V gene in the studies checked, with the rest unexplained. The sample contains tens of thousands of clones, approximately 80% of them found a single time. Approximately 15% of the sample lies in the top ten. The specimen was peripheral blood, collected before any cancer treatment. The receptors here all came from a male donor at least 60 years old with stage III squamous cell lung carcinoma.

The rearrangement uses TRBV27 and TRBJ1-1; D uncertain. Between the trimmed V and J ends, which lost 6 bases and 2 bases, there was a span of 10 bases. Germline assignment: CDR1 MNHEY and CDR2 SMNVEV (reference sequence). The CDR3 length is 13 residues. For the CDR3, the DNA is TGTGCCAGCAGGACTGCGAGAAACACTGAAGCTTTCTTT. Its translation is CASRTARNTEAFF.

This chain joins TRBV7-6 and TRBJ2-7; a possible D gene is TRBD1 (6 bases). Trimming took 5 bases from V and 4 from J, leaving 12 bases between them. CDR1 is SGHVS and CDR2 is FNYEAQ in the germline V gene. The CDR3 contains 13 residues. The CDR3 region has the DNA TGTGCCAGCAGCGTGGGACAACGATACGAGCAGTACTTC. Amino acids: CASSVGQRYEQYF.

This clone was recorded once. The gene calls are TRBV15 and TRBJ1-4, with D tentatively TRBD1 (5 bases). Trimming removed 8 bases from V and 13 bases from J, with 17 bases in between. The CDR3 runs to 12 residues. Germline lookup yields CDR1 LNHNV and CDR2 YYDKDF (reference sequence). CDR3 DNA sequence: TGTGCCACCTCCAATCCCCCAGGGAGACTGTTTTTT. Translated, it gives CATSNPPGRLFF.

The genes are TRBV7-2 and TRBJ1-1; a possible D gene is TRBD1 (6 bases). CDR1 and CDR2 (germline): SGHTA, FQGNSA. Trimming pared 2 bases from V and 0 bases from J, leaving 7 bases between. This CDR3 has 14 residues. Here the CDR3 reads CASSLQGLNTEAFF. The CDR3 DNA sequence: TGTGCCAGCAGCTTACAGGGGCTGAACACTGAAGCTTTCTTT.

This chain joins TRBV7-9 and TRBJ2-1; 7 nucleotides agree with TRBD2. Germline V CDR1 and CDR2: SEHNR, FQNEAQ (reference sequence). The CDR3 extends over 13 amino acids. The V segment lost 0 bases and the J segment 10 bases; nucleotides outside the gene matches: 3. In DNA form, the CDR3 reads TGTGCCAGCAGCTTAGCCGGGGAGGGGGAGCAGTTCTTC. Amino acid sequence: CASSLAGEGEQFF.

This chain uses TRBV6-5 with TRBJ1-1; the match to TRBD1 covers 8 bases. Germline V gene lookup returns CDR1 MNHEY and CDR2 SVGAGI. The CDR3 spans 15 residues. J lost 4 bases, V lost 6 bases, and 10 bases had no gene match. DNA of the CDR3: TGTGCCAGCAGGCCCGACGGACAGGGAATCACTGAAGCTTTCTTT. Amino acids: CASRPDGQGITEAFF.

V and J are TRBV6-1 and TRBJ1-3, with D possibly matching TRBD1 (5 bases). V lost 4 bases, J lost 0 bases, and 19 bases lay in between. The CDR3 sequence is 18 residues long. CDR1 is MNHNS, CDR2 SASEGT, per germline. CDR3 residues: CASSALLAGASSGNTIYF. The DNA for the CDR3 is TGTGCCAGCAGTGCCTTACTGGCCGGGGCTAGCTCTGGAAACACCATATATTTT.